This T cell receptor (beta chain) was captured by sequencing in a study of blood T cell repertoires in COVID-19. For the study at large: Samples came from the United States, Italy and Spain, spanning acute and convalescent COVID-19. The cDNA or gDNA used as material had been derived from T cells, B-cell-depleted T cells, or PBMCs.

V lost 4 bases and J 0 bases, leaving 11 bases between the germline ends. Germline CDR1 SGHTA, CDR2 FQGTGA. This CDR3 comprises 15 residues. As handled by the study authors: Amplification of reference gene primers was used by the study to estimate nucleated cell counts. Profiling relied on immunoSEQ multiplex PCR, and the TCRdb table lists in-frame clones only, not all of them. D and trimming come from the DNA, and the V and J calls and clone size come from that table. The sample holds some 80,000 clones, roughly four fifths seen once. This clone has just one count. The chain links TRBV7-3 to TRBJ2-3; no firm D call. This receptor was obtained from a woman aged 80 or over with active or convalescent COVID-19. Sequencing was done on a sample of peripheral blood. CDR3 nucleotide sequence: TGTGCCAGCAGCTCGACCGCGGTTAGCACAGATACGCAGTATTTT. It codes for CASSSTAVSTDTQYF.